The 19 T cell receptor beta chains given below trace back to one sample, sequenced in a study of tumor-infiltrating lymphocytes in oesophageal squamous cell carcinoma. TCRdb re-called the PCR reads with MiXCR, one entry per CDR3 protein. The sample lists around 26,000 distinct CDR3 sequences; 38% were seen once. Material for sequencing was esophageal tumor tissue. All receptors derive from a male donor with esophageal squamous cell carcinoma.

This clonotype was seen ten or more times. The V gene is TRBV11-2, the J gene TRBJ2-7; D perhaps matches TRBD2 (6 bases). Trimming left V 2 bases short and J 2 bases short, with 13 bases between. The CDR3 runs 15 residues. Germline CDR1 SGHAT, CDR2 FQNNGV. CDR3 protein: CASSLNTGGAYEQYF. In DNA form, the CDR3 reads TGTGCCAGCAGCTTAAACACTGGCGGGGCCTACGAGCAGTACTTC.

The chain has TRBV7-8 and TRBJ2-3, with D possibly matching TRBD1 (7 bases). Germline values: CDR1 SGHVS, CDR2 FQNEAQ. The V and J ends lost 1 base and 5 bases respectively, with 10 bases between them. The CDR3 consists of 14 residues. The CDR3 reads CASSLDRGGDTQYF. The CDR3 DNA follows: TGTGCCAGCAGCTTAGACAGGGGAGGAGATACGCAGTATTTT.

The sample holds a few counts of this clonotype. J is TRBJ2-1 and V is TRBV18, with 9 bases lining up with TRBD1. This CDR3 comprises 16 residues. V gave up 6 bases and J gave up 3 bases; unmatched junction bases: 9. The germline gives CDR1 KGHSH, CDR2 LQKENI. The CDR3 protein is CASSREQGARYNEQFF. In DNA, the CDR3 is TGTGCCAGCTCGCGAGAACAGGGGGCACGCTACAATGAGCAGTTCTTC.

Worth noting for this clonotype: The junction departs from germline at one end; a sequencing error may be responsible. The chain uses TRBV28 and TRBJ2-5; no definite D call. The end of the DNA is better explained by TRBJ2-1, so the J call may be wrong. CDR1 is MDHEN, CDR2 SYDVKM, per germline. The CDR3 is 13 amino acids. CDR3 amino acids: CASSPSVYSEQFF. The CDR3 DNA reads as TGTGCCAGCAGCCCTTCCGTTTACAGTGAGCAGTTCTTC.

This clonotype has ten or more counts. The J gene is TRBJ2-3, the V gene TRBV28; D is unclear. Germline values: CDR1 MDHEN, CDR2 SYDVKM. The V gene lost 7 bases and the J gene lost 0 bases, with 11 bases spanning the gap. The CDR3 sequence is 14 residues long. CDR3 protein: CASNEPDSTDTQYF. The DNA of the CDR3 is TGTGCCAGCAACGAACCCGACAGCACAGATACGCAGTATTTT.

A word on this clonotype: At one end, the junction sequence differs from germline, possibly due to a read error. This chain links TRBV12-5 with TRBJ2-3; D possibly corresponds to TRBD2 (5 bases). This CDR3 has 12 amino acids. The germline CDR1 and CDR2 sequences are LGHNT and FRNRAP. This chain's CDR3 is CASGLEIGERYF. The DNA of the CDR3 is TGTGCTAGTGGTTTGGAAATCGGGGAGCGGTACTTC.

In its sample, this clonotype was seen many times. This rearrangement joins TRBV2 to TRBJ1-6; 7 bases map to TRBD1. The germline gives CDR1 SNHLY, CDR2 FYNNEI. V trimming: 11 bases; J trimming: 7 bases; junction bases outside the gene matches: 11. This CDR3 contains 14 residues. CDR3 amino acids: CAGKGGTANSPLHF. CDR3 nucleotide sequence: TGTGCCGGGAAGGGCGGGACAGCCAATTCACCCCTCCACTTT.

This clonotype turned up a few times. The V call is TRBV7-2, the J call TRBJ2-1; TRBD2 agrees at 12 bases. CDR1 and CDR2 (germline): SGHTA, FQGNSA. The CDR3 consists of 15 residues. The ends lost 3 bases at V and 5 bases at J; junction bases unmatched: 2. As DNA, the CDR3 is TGTGCCAGCAGCTTTACTAGCGGGAGGAACAATGAGCAGTTCTTC. It encodes CASSFTSGRNNEQFF.

In its sample, this clonotype ranks as medium-sized. The chain joins TRBV7-9 to TRBJ2-5; D perhaps matches TRBD2 (5 bases). V lost 5 bases and J 6 bases, leaving 13 bases between the germline ends. CDR1 is SEHNR, CDR2 FQNEAQ, per germline (reference sequence). The CDR3 spans 13 residues. The DNA of the CDR3 is TGTGCCAGCAGCGTGGGAGTTCATCAGACCCAGTACTTC. This sequence encodes CASSVGVHQTQYF. The full variable domain, rest sourced from reference TRBV7-9 and TRBJ2-5, is DTGVSQNPRHKITKRGQNVTFRCDPISEHNRLYWYRQTLGQGPEFLTYFQNEAQLEKSRLLSDRFSAERPKGSFSTLEIQRTEQGDSAMYLCASSVGVHQTQYFGPGTRLLVL.

CDR3 residues: CASSQERRGGGIRNQPQHF. CDR3 DNA sequence: TGTGCCAGCAGTCAAGAGAGAAGGGGAGGGGGTATAAGGAATCAGCCCCAGCATTTT. The V gene is TRBV6-1, the J gene TRBJ1-5; a weak D match, TRBD1 (6 bases). V lost 5 bases to trimming and J lost 4 bases, with 27 bases between them. The CDR3 has 19 amino acids. Looked up from germline, CDR1 is MNHNS and CDR2 is SASEGT.

This clonotype was seen ten or more times. The rearrangement uses TRBV5-4 and TRBJ2-1; 8 bases match TRBD2. This CDR3 has 15 residues. Germline values: CDR1 SGHNT, CDR2 YYREEE (reference sequence). The trim removed 3 bases at V and 7 bases at J, leaving 9 bases unmatched. The CDR3 here is CASSSPGGAGNEQFF. Here the CDR3 DNA reads TGTGCCAGCAGCTCCCCGGGGGGGGCTGGGAATGAGCAGTTCTTC.

The genes are TRBV7-3 and TRBJ1-2, with 8 bases fitting TRBD1. There are 13 residues in the CDR3. Germline-derived CDR1 and CDR2 are SGHTA and FQGTGA. J lost 8 bases, V lost 4 bases, and 6 bases had no gene match. The CDR3 bases are TGTGCCAGCAGCTCCGCGACAGGGGAAGGCTACACCTTC. It encodes CASSSATGEGYTF.

This clonotype appeared a few times. The chain carries TRBV7-9 and TRBJ2-7; unclear D gene. The CDR3 is made up of 12 amino acids. CDR1 and CDR2 (germline): SEHNR, FQNEAQ (reference sequence). The ends were cut back, 1 base at V and 6 bases at J, with 7 bases in the middle. The CDR3 region is CASSLVLGEQYF. DNA for the CDR3: TGTGCCAGCAGCTTAGTCTTGGGCGAGCAGTACTTC.

This clonotype is a singleton in its sample. The gene calls are TRBV24-1 and TRBJ2-5; TRBD2 agrees at 7 bases. The J call may be mistaken, given a closer DNA end match to TRBJ2-7. The CDR3 sequence is 16 residues long. CDR1 is KGHDR, CDR2 SFDVKD, per germline. CDR3 DNA sequence: TGTGCCACCAGTGATAAGAGCAGCGGGAAAGTTGGCGAGCAGTACTTC. This gives the protein CATSDKSSGKVGEQYF.

This chain uses TRBV5-1 with TRBJ2-1; 8 bases fit TRBD1. Germline lookup yields CDR1 SGHRS and CDR2 YFSETQ. The CDR3 extends over 14 amino acids. Trimming removed 4 bases from V and 8 bases from J; junction bases left unmatched: 8. CDR3 in DNA: TGCGCCAGCAGCGTGACAGGGGCTGGGCATGAGCAGTTCTTC. Its translation is CASSVTGAGHEQFF.

In this sample, this clonotype is medium-sized. The CDR3: CASRVGTGLTYF. The CDR3 coding sequence is TGTGCCAGCAGGGTCGGGACAGGGTTGACTTATTTT. The chain links TRBV6-1 to TRBJ2-3, with TRBD1 identical over 9 bases. CDR3 length equals 12 residues. CDR1 and CDR2 (germline): MNHNS, SASEGT. V was pared by 6 bases and J by 15 bases, with 10 bases of the junction left unmatched.

The chain employs TRBV5-6 and TRBJ2-4; TRBD2 might be the D (5 bases). V lost 3 bases and J lost 8, with 9 bases in between. The CDR3 is 12 residues long. The germline gives CDR1 SGHDT, CDR2 YYEEEE. The CDR3 loop reads CASSSGKYIQYF. The CDR3 nucleotides are TGTGCCAGCAGCTCGGGAAAGTACATTCAGTACTTC.

A note on this clonotype: A clone one base away is much larger, so this may be a read error. The chain has TRBV5-6 and TRBJ1-5; unclear D gene. The CDR3 runs to 16 residues. V shed 0 bases and J shed 5 bases, with 15 bases lying between them. Germline V CDR1 and CDR2: SGHDT, YYEEEE. CDR3 sequence: CASSLAGWQSYQPQHF. The CDR3 DNA follows: TGTGCCAGCAGCTTGGCCGGCTGGCAATCGTATCAGCCCCAGCATTTT.

The chain links TRBV7-9 to TRBJ2-5; D is perhaps TRBD2 (6 bases). Deletions cut 1 base from V and 11 bases from J, with 14 bases between. CDR1 and CDR2 (germline): SEHNR, FQNEAQ (reference sequence). The CDR3 extends over 13 amino acids. The CDR3 region is CASSLGVGREQYF. The CDR3 DNA sequence: TGTGCCAGCAGCTTAGGGGTAGGACGGGAGCAGTACTTC.